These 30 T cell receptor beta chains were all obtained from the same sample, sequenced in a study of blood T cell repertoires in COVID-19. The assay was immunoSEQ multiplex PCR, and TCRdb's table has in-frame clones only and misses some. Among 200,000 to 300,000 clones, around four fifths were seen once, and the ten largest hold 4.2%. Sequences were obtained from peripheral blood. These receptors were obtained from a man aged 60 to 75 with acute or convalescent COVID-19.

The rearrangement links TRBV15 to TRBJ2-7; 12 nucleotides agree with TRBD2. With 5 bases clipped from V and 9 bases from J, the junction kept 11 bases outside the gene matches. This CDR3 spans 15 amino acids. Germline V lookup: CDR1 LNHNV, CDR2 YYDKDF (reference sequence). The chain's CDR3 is CATSRRLAGALGQYF. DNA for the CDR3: TGTGCCACCAGCCGAAGACTAGCGGGAGCCCTTGGGCAGTACTTC.

CDR3 DNA sequence: TGCGCCAGCAGACCCATGGACAGCTACTATGGCTACACCTTC. This gives the protein CASRPMDSYYGYTF. This chain links TRBV5-1 with TRBJ1-2; the D gene is possibly TRBD1 (6 bases). CDR3 size: 14 residues. V was shortened by 5 bases and J by 3 bases, with 14 bases between the two germline ends. Germline V lookup: CDR1 SGHRS, CDR2 YFSETQ.

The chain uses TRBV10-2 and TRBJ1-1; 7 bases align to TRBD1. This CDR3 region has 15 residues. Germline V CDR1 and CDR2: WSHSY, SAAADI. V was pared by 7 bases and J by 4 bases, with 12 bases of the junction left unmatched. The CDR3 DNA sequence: TGCGCCAGCATAGGGACCCCGGGACAGAGCACTGAAGCTTTCTTT. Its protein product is CASIGTPGQSTEAFF.

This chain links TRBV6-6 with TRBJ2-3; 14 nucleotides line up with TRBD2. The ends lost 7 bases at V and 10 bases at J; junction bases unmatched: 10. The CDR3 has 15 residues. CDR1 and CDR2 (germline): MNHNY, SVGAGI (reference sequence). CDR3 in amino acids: CASTGTSGGGVAQYF. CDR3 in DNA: TGTGCCAGCACCGGGACTAGCGGGGGCGGGGTAGCGCAGTATTTT.

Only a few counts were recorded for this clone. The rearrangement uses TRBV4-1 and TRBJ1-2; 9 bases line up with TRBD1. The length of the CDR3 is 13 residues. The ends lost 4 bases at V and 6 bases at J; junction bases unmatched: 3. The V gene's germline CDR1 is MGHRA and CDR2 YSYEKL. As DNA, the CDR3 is TGCGCCAGCAGCCTGACAGGGGGAGATGGCTACACCTTC. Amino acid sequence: CASSLTGGDGYTF.

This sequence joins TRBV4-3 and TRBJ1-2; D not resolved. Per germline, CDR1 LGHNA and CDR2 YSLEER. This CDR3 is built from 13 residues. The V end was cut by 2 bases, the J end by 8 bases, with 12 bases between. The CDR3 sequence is CASSQHEDLGYTF. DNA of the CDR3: TGCGCCAGCAGCCAACATGAAGATCTAGGCTACACCTTC.

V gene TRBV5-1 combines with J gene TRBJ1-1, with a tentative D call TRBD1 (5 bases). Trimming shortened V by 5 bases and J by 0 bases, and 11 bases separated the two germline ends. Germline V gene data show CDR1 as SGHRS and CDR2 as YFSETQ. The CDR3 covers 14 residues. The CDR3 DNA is TGCGCCAGCAGACCCGACAGAATGAACACTGAAGCTTTCTTT. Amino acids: CASRPDRMNTEAFF.

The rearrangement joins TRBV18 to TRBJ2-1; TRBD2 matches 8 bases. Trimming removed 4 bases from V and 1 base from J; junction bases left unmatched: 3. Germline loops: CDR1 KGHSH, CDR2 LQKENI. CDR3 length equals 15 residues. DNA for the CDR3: TGTGCCAGCTCACGAAGCGGGAGTTCCTACAATGAGCAGTTCTTC. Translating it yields CASSRSGSSYNEQFF.

The CDR3 protein is CASSQRGGNEQFF. CDR3 DNA sequence: TGTGCCAGCAGCCAGCGGGGGGGAAATGAGCAGTTCTTC. V gene TRBV27 combines with J gene TRBJ2-1; 10 bases align to TRBD2. The CDR3 sequence is 13 residues long. V lost 6 bases and J lost 7; bases outside the gene matches: 3. Germline CDR1 reads MNHEY; CDR2 reads SMNVEV (reference sequence).

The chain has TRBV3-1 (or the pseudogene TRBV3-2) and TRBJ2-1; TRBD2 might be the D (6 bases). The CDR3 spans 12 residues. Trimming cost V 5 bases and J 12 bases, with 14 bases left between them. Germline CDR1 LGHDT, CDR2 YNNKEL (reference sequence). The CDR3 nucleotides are TGTGCCAGCAGCTTGGGGGACTCGGCGCAGTTCTTC. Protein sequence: CASSLGDSAQFF.

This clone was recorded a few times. The CDR3 DNA reads as TGTGCCAGCAGCCAGACATCGAATAAGCCCCAGCATTTT. As protein: CASSQTSNKPQHF. This chain links TRBV7-9 with TRBJ1-5; D is uncertain. The CDR3 covers 13 residues. CDR1 and CDR2 from the germline V gene are SEHNR and FQNEAQ (reference sequence). V lost 5 bases to trimming and J lost 8 bases, with 13 bases between them. The full variable domain, with the rest looked up from reference TRBV7-9 and TRBJ1-5, is DTGVSQNPRHKITKRGQNVTFRCDPISEHNRLYWYRQTLGQGPEFLTYFQNEAQLEKSRLLSDRFSAERPKGSFSTLEIQRTEQGDSAMYLCASSQTSNKPQHFGDGTRLSIL.

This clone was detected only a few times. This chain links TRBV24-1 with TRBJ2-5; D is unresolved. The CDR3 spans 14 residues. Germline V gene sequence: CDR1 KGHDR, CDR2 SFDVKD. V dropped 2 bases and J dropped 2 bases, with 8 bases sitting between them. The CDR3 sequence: CATSDSGYQETQYF. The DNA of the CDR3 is TGTGCCACCAGTGATTCCGGGTATCAAGAGACCCAGTACTTC.

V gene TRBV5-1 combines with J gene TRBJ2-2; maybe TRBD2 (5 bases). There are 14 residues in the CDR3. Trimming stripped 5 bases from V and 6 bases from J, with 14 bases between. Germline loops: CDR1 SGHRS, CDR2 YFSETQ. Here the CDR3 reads CASSLATGSGELFF. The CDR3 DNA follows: TGCGCCAGCAGTCTCGCGACGGGGTCCGGGGAGCTGTTTTTT.

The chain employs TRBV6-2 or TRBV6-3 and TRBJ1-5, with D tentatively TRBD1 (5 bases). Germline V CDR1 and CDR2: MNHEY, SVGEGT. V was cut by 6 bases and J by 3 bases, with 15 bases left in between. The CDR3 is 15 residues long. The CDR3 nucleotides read TGTGCCAGCAGCTCCCATTGGACAATCAATCAGCCCCAGCATTTT. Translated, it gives CASSSHWTINQPQHF.

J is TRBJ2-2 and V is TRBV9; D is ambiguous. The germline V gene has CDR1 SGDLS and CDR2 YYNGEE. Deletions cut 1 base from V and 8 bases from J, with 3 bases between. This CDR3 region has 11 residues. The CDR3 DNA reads TGTGCCAGCAGCGTATCTGGGGAGCTGTTTTTT. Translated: CASSVSGELFF.

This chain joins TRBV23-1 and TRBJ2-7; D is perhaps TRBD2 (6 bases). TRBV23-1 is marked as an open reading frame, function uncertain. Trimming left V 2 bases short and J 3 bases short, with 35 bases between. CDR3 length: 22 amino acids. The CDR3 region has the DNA TGCGCCAGCAGTCAAATGGTAATACGCGAAACTAACACCCACGCGGGATACTACGAGCAGTACTTC. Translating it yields CASSQMVIRETNTHAGYYEQYF.

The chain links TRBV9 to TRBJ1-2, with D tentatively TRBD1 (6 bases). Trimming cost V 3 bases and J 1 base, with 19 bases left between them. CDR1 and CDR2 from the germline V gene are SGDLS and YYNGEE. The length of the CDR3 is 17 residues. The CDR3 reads CASSAPRGANFNYGYTF. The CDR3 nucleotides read TGTGCCAGCAGCGCCCCCCGGGGGGCGAACTTTAACTATGGCTACACCTTC.

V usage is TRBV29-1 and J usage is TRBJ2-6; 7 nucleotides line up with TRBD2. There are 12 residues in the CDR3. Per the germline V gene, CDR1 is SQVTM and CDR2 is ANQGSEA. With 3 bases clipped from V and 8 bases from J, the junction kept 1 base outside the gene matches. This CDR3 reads CSVEGGSNVLTF. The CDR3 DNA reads TGCAGCGTTGAGGGGGGGTCCAACGTCCTGACTTTC.

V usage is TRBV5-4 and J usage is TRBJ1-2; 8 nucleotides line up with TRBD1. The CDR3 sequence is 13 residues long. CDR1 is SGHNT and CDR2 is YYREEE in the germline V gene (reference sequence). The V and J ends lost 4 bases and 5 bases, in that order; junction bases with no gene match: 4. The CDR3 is CASSTTGEYGYTF. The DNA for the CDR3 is TGTGCCAGCAGCACGACAGGGGAGTATGGCTACACCTTC. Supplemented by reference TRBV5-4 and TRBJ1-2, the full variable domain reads ETGVTQSPTHLIKTRGQQVTLRCSSQSGHNTVSWYQQALGQGPQFIFQYYREEENGRGNFPPRFSGLQFPNYSSELNVNALELDDSALYLCASSTTGEYGYTFGSGTRLTVV.

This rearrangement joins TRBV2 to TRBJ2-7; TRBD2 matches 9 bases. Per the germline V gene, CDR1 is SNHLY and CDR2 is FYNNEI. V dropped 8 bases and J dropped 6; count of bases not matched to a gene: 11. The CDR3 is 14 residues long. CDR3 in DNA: TGTGCCAGCTGTCTAGCGGGGCCCCAGGGCGAGCAGTACTTC. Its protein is CASCLAGPQGEQYF.

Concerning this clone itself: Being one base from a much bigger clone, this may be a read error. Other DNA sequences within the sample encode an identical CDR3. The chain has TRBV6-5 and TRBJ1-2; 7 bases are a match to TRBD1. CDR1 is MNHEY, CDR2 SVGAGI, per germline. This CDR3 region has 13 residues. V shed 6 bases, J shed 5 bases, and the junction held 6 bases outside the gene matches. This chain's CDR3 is CASRPGQNYGYTF. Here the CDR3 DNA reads TGTGCCAGCAGGCCGGGACAGAATTATGGCTACACCTTC.

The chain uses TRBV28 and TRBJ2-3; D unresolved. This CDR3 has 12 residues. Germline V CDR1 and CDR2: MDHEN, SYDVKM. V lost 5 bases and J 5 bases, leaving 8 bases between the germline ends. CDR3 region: CASSRRRDTQYF. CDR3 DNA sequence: TGTGCCAGCAGTCGTCGGAGAGATACGCAGTATTTT.

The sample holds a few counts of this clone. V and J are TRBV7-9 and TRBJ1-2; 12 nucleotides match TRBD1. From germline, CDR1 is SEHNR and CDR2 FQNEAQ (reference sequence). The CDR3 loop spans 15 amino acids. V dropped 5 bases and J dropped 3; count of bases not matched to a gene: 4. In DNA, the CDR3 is TGTGCCAGCAGCCGGGACAGGGGGCTGGACTATGGCTACACCTTC. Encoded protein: CASSRDRGLDYGYTF.

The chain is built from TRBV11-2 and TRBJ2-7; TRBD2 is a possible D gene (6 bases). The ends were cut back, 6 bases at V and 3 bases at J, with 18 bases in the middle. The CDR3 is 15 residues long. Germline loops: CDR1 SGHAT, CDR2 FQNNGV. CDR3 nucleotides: TGTGCCAGCAGTCCAACTTCCTATAGCGGCTACGAGCAGTACTTC. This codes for CASSPTSYSGYEQYF.

DNA of the CDR3: TGTGCCAGCAGCCCAGAGGGACAGGGGGCGAAGGGCTACACCTTC. It is translated as CASSPEGQGAKGYTF. The rearrangement joins TRBV28 to TRBJ1-2; TRBD1 aligns across 12 bases. The ends lost 6 bases at V and 8 bases at J; junction bases unmatched: 10. The CDR3 has 15 amino acids. Germline CDR1 is MDHEN and CDR2 is SYDVKM.

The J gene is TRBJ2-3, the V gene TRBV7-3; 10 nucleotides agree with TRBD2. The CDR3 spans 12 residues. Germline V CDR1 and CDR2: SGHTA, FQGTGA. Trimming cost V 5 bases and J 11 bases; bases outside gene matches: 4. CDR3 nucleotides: TGTGCCAGCAGCCAATTAGCGGGGGGGCAGTATTTT. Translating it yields CASSQLAGGQYF. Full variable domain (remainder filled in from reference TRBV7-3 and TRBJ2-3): GAGVSQTPSNKVTEKGKYVELRCDPISGHTALYWYRQSLGQGPEFLIYFQGTGAADDSGLPNDRFFAVRPEGSVSTLKIQRTERGDSAVYLCASSQLAGGQYFGPGTRLTVL.

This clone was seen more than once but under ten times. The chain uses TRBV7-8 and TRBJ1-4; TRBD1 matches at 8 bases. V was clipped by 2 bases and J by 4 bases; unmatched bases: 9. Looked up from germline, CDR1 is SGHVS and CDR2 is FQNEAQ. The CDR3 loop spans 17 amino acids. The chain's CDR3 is CASSLRTGPQVNEKLFF. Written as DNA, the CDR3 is TGTGCCAGCAGCTTAAGGACAGGGCCCCAGGTTAATGAAAAACTGTTTTTT.

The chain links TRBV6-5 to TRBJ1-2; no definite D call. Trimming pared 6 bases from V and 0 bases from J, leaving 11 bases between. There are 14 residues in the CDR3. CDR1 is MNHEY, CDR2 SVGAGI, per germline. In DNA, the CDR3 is TGTGCCAGCAGAGACGACACGTCTAACTATGGCTACACCTTC. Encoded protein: CASRDDTSNYGYTF.

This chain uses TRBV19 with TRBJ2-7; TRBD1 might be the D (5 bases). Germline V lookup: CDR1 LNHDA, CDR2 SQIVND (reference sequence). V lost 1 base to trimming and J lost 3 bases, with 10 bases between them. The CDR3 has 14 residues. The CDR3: CASSIGGQGYEQYF. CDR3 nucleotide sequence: TGTGCCAGTAGTATAGGAGGCCAGGGCTACGAGCAGTACTTC.

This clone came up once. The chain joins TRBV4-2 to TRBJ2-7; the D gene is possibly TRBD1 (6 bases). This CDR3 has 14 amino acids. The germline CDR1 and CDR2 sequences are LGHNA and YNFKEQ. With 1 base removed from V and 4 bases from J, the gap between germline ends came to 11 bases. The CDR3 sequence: CASSQGGGHYEQYF. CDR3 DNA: TGTGCCAGCAGCCAAGGAGGGGGACATTACGAGCAGTACTTC.